The source of this T cell receptor beta chain is a study of blood T cells in healthy people across ages. Findings of the study overall: CMV status of donors was not determined, possibly confounding expanded clonotype changes. PBMCs left unsorted prevented a conclusive naive versus antigen-experienced comparison.

The authors ran a second PCR of 7 to 11 cycles using a sample-barcoded 5' primer and a J-beta primer mix. Any given sample supplied a minimum of 3 million CDR3-containing paired-end reads. TCRdb fed the 5' RACE reads into MiXCR, producing one record per CDR3 protein. The data show 630,000 or so distinct CDR3 sequences, with approximately 30% seen just once and approximately 14% held by the top ten. Sample donors were healthy Caucasian individuals that came from Russia, aged roughly 6 to 100. A remark on this clonotype: Antigen: not known.

The CDR3 totals 13 residues. Germline V CDR1 and CDR2: MNHEY, SVGAGI. The chain recombines TRBV6-5 with TRBJ2-7; perhaps TRBD2 as D (5 bases). The DNA end is a closer match to TRBJ2-5, so the J assignment may be wrong. Input material: blood. The sequence was collected from a woman over 75 in good health. The CDR3 reads CASREPQRETQYF. Here the CDR3 DNA reads TGTGCCAGCAGAGAACCCCAGCGGGAGACCCAGTACTTC.